One and the same sample provided the 12 T cell receptor beta chains below, sequenced in a study of OX40 agonist ivuxolimab in advanced cancers. TCRdb's copy holds only in-frame clones and misses some; the assay was immunoSEQ multiplex PCR. The profile shows tens of thousands of clones, about 81% of them singletons. Here the sequenced sample was CD4+ or CD8+ T cells sorted from blood, taken in a trial of the OX40 agonist ivuxolimab. The origin of the receptors is an adult with an advanced solid tumor such as melanoma, head and neck, liver or kidney cancer.

The chain has TRBV7-6 and TRBJ2-5; 8 nucleotides line up with TRBD1. The J call may be incorrect, as the DNA end agrees better with TRBJ2-7. The CDR3 loop spans 14 amino acids. Germline-derived CDR1 and CDR2 are SGHVS and FNYEAQ. Here the CDR3 reads CASSSRGPTYEQYF. Here the CDR3 DNA reads TGTGCCAGCAGCTCCAGGGGGCCCACCTACGAGCAGTACTTC.

The J gene is TRBJ2-1, the V gene TRBV7-3, with TRBD2 matching 11 bases. J was trimmed by 1 base and V by 4 bases; bases with no gene match: 3. This CDR3 is 16 amino acids long. Germline lookup yields CDR1 SGHTA and CDR2 FQGTGA. CDR3 DNA: TGTGCCAGCAGCTCCCGGACTAGCGGGTCCTACAATGAGCAGTTCTTC. Translation: CASSSRTSGSYNEQFF. Combining the CDR3 with reference TRBV7-3 and TRBJ2-1 gives the whole variable domain GAGVSQTPSNKVTEKGKYVELRCDPISGHTALYWYRQSLGQGPEFLIYFQGTGAADDSGLPNDRFFAVRPEGSVSTLKIQRTERGDSAVYLCASSSRTSGSYNEQFFGPGTRLTVL.

J is TRBJ2-7 and V is TRBV27; perhaps TRBD1 as D (6 bases). Trimming stripped 0 bases from V and 2 bases from J, with 17 bases between. The CDR3 extends over 17 amino acids. CDR1 is MNHEY and CDR2 is SMNVEV in the germline V gene (reference sequence). This CDR3 reads CASSLSHRGSLAYEQYF. The CDR3 DNA is TGTGCCAGCAGTTTATCTCATAGGGGGTCCCTAGCCTACGAGCAGTACTTC.

This chain links TRBV19 with TRBJ2-7; tentative D call: TRBD1 (6 bases). In germline, CDR1 is LNHDA, CDR2 SQIVND (reference sequence). Trimming took 4 bases from V and 3 from J, leaving 16 bases between them. This CDR3 is built from 15 residues. Here the CDR3 reads CASSTVDRFGYEQYF. The CDR3 nucleotides read TGTGCCAGTAGTACCGTTGACAGGTTCGGCTACGAGCAGTACTTC.

The rearrangement joins TRBV7-9 to TRBJ2-7; TRBD1 is a possible D gene (6 bases). This CDR3 comprises 15 residues. CDR1 and CDR2 from the germline V gene are SEHNR and FQNEAQ (reference sequence). Trimming removed 2 bases at V and 2 bases at J, with 13 bases between. CDR3 DNA: TGTGCCAGCAGCTTAAATTTACAGGGCACCTACGAGCAGTACTTC. Amino acid sequence: CASSLNLQGTYEQYF.

The chain links TRBV19 to TRBJ1-1; D gene unclear. The germline gives CDR1 LNHDA, CDR2 SQIVND (reference sequence). The CDR3 is 15 residues long. The V and J ends lost 3 bases and 4 bases respectively, with 15 bases between them. This chain's CDR3 is CASSIPEGGFTEAFF. The CDR3 DNA is TGTGCCAGTAGTATCCCCGAGGGAGGGTTCACTGAAGCTTTCTTT. The variable domain in full, completed from reference TRBV19 and TRBJ1-1, reads DGGITQSPKYLFRKEGQNVTLSCEQNLNHDAMYWYRQDPGQGLRLIYYSQIVNDFQKGDIAEGYSVSREKKESFPLTVTSAQKNPTAFYLCASSIPEGGFTEAFFGQGTRLTVV.

The chain combines TRBV9 with TRBJ2-7, with 7 bases aligning to TRBD2. Germline CDR1 and CDR2: SGDLS and YYNGEE. Trimming took 0 bases from V and 0 from J; bases not matched to a gene: 0. This CDR3 has 14 residues. The CDR3 here is CASSVGGSSYEQYF. The CDR3 DNA reads TGTGCCAGCAGCGTAGGCGGGAGCTCCTACGAGCAGTACTTC.

V gene TRBV28 combines with J gene TRBJ1-5; maybe TRBD1 (6 bases). Between the trimmed V and J ends, which lost 3 bases and 0 bases, there was a span of 9 bases. The CDR3 totals 15 residues. Germline CDR1 reads MDHEN; CDR2 reads SYDVKM. In nucleotides, the CDR3 is TGTGCCAGCAGTTTTACAGGGAATAGCAATCAGCCCCAGCATTTT. Amino acids: CASSFTGNSNQPQHF.

The chain joins TRBV4-3 to TRBJ1-1, with D uncertain. The CDR3 sequence is 16 residues long. V lost 0 bases to trimming and J lost 6 bases, with 17 bases between them. CDR1 is LGHNA and CDR2 is YSLEER in the germline V gene. This CDR3 is CASSQDSYLGVAEAFF. The CDR3 nucleotides read TGCGCCAGCAGCCAAGATTCCTACCTTGGGGTTGCTGAAGCTTTCTTT.

This sequence joins TRBV5-6 and TRBJ2-1, with D perhaps TRBD2 (6 bases). This CDR3 is built from 19 residues. CDR1 and CDR2 from the germline V gene are SGHDT and YYEEEE. V was clipped by 0 bases and J by 3 bases, with 22 bases between them. The CDR3 loop reads CASSLVVGGTGNFYNEQFF. The CDR3 nucleotides read TGTGCCAGCAGCTTGGTGGTGGGAGGCACCGGAAATTTCTACAATGAGCAGTTCTTC. The variable domain in full, completed from reference TRBV5-6 and TRBJ2-1, reads DAGVTQSPTHLIKTRGQQVTLRCSPKSGHDTVSWYQQALGQGPQFIFQYYEEEERQRGNFPDRFSGHQFPNYSSELNVNALLLGDSALYLCASSLVVGGTGNFYNEQFFGPGTRLTVL.

This chain links TRBV6-4 with TRBJ2-3; D possibly corresponds to TRBD2 (6 bases). The CDR3 runs to 15 residues. Germline CDR1 and CDR2: MRHNA and SNTAGT. Trimming took off 2 bases at V and 2 bases at J, with 11 bases between the two ends. CDR3 loop: CASSDAGRVTDTQYF. CDR3 coding DNA: TGTGCCAGCAGTGACGCGGGACGGGTCACAGATACGCAGTATTTT.

The rearrangement uses TRBV2 and TRBJ1-5; D remains unclear. CDR3 length: 14 amino acids. Germline CDR1 reads SNHLY; CDR2 reads FYNNEI. The V end lost 6 bases, the J end lost 8 bases, and 17 bases lay between the germline ends. The DNA for the CDR3 is TGTGCCAGCAGGTCGTTTGTGGGGATGGAGCCCCAGCATTTT. Its translation: CASRSFVGMEPQHF.